These T cell receptor beta chains were read from a single sample in a study of PD-1 blockade in classical Hodgkin lymphoma. TCRdb's table, derived via immunoSEQ multiplex PCR, lists solely in-frame clones and lacks some. The table lists roughly 50,000 clones, approximately 86% of them singletons. The source material was peripheral blood mononuclear cells (PBMCs), sampled before the fourth cycle of nivolumab. The receptors here all came from a human donor with classical Hodgkin lymphoma. The CDR3 runs from the conserved cysteine through the conserved F or W. D genes are given only for firm matches. Clone size is shown for a subset of rows, as once, few, many or a class of expanded clone.

v_gene	abundance	d_gene	j_gene	CDR3nt	CDR3aa
TRBV2	NA	NA	TRBJ2-3	TGTGCCAGCAGTGAAGGGGCTACTCGGAGGTTAGATACGCAGTATTTT	CASSEGATRRLDTQYF
TRBV9	NA	NA	TRBJ2-3	TGTGCCAGCAGCGCAGGGGGGGCAGATACGCAGTATTTT	CASSAGGADTQYF
TRBV11-2	NA	TRBD1	TRBJ1-1	TGTGCCAGCAGAAACACAGGGGGCAGGAACACTGAAGCTTTCTTT	CASRNTGGRNTEAFF
TRBV5-1	medium-sized	NA	TRBJ1-2	TGCGCCAGCAGCTCGGGGACCGAGGCGGGCTGGACCTTC	CASSSGTEAGWTF
TRBV5-1	NA	NA	TRBJ2-5	TGCGCCAGCAGCTTGTCTGGCGGAGAGACCCAGTACTTC	CASSLSGGETQYF
TRBV4-1	NA	NA	TRBJ2-7	TGCGCCAGCAGCCAAGGGGACTTGGGGTCCTACGAGCAGTACTTC	CASSQGDLGSYEQYF
TRBV6-6	NA	TRBD1	TRBJ1-3	TGTGCCAGCAGTTACACCCACAGGGGTACCGGAAACACCATATATTTT	CASSYTHRGTGNTIYF
TRBV4-1	NA	NA	TRBJ1-6	TGCGCCAGCAGCCAAGATCCCTACAAGAATTCACCCCTCCACTTT	CASSQDPYKNSPLHF
TRBV6-1	NA	NA	TRBJ2-3	TGTGCCAGCAGCCCCGACCCGCTGGATACGCAGTATTTT	CASSPDPLDTQYF
TRBV14	NA	TRBD1	TRBJ1-4	TGTGCCAGCAGCCAACTACAGGGGGCTGGTGAAAAACTGTTTTTT	CASSQLQGAGEKLFF
TRBV2	NA	TRBD1	TRBJ2-1	TGTGCCAGCAGTGTGAGGACAGGGGGCGCGTCCTACAATGAGCAGTTCTTC	CASSVRTGGASYNEQFF
TRBV7-2	NA	TRBD1	TRBJ2-5	TGTGCCAGCAGCCCAGGGGGGACAGGGGGATGGAAGACCCAGTACTTC	CASSPGGTGGWKTQYF
TRBV5-4	NA	TRBD2	TRBJ2-1	TGTGCCAGCAGCTTGGCCCCTAGCGGGGTCGATGAGCAGTTCTTC	CASSLAPSGVDEQFF
TRBV5-4	NA	NA	TRBJ2-3	TGTGCCAGCAGCTTGGACCAGGGGAGGACAGATACGCAGTATTTT	CASSLDQGRTDTQYF
TRBV28	once	TRBD1	TRBJ2-5	TGTGCCAGCAGCCCAAACAGGGGAAGAGGTGAGACCCAGTACTTC	CASSPNRGRGETQYF
TRBV9	NA	NA	TRBJ2-2	TGTGCCAGCAGCCTCGGGAGTAACGCCGGGGAGCTGTTTTTT	CASSLGSNAGELFF
TRBV14	NA	TRBD2	TRBJ2-7	TGTGCCAGCAGCCAAGAAGCGGCTAGCGGGCGAACCTACGAGCAGTACTTC	CASSQEAASGRTYEQYF
TRBV6-1	NA	TRBD1	TRBJ2-5	TGTGCCAGCAGACTGTTAGGGACAGGGCGAGAGACCCAGTACTTC	CASRLLGTGRETQYF
TRBV15	NA	NA	TRBJ2-7	TGTGCCACCAGCAGACCGGACAAGCCCTACGAGCAGTACTTC	CATSRPDKPYEQYF
TRBV7-7	NA	NA	TRBJ2-1	TGTGCTAGCAGCTTATTGGGGGCCTACAATGAGCAGTTCTTC	CASSLLGAYNEQFF
TRBV28	NA	TRBD1	TRBJ1-3	TGTGCCAGCATCCAGGGGGGCACTGGAAACACCATATATTTT	CASIQGGTGNTIYF
TRBV5-1	once	NA	TRBJ2-2	TGCGCCAGTCGGCGCATGTGGGACACCGGGGAGCTGTTTTTT	CASRRMWDTGELFF
TRBV2	NA	NA	TRBJ2-5	TGTGCCAGCACTCGAATCGCGGGGGCCTACCAAGAGACCCAGTACTTC	CASTRIAGAYQETQYF
TRBV6-1	NA	NA	TRBJ1-5	TGTGCCAGCAGTGTAACAGTGCGCAATCAGCCCCAGCATTTT	CASSVTVRNQPQHF
TRBV7-6	once	NA	TRBJ1-5	TGTGCCAGCAGCTTTCGCGCAGATCAGCCCCAGCATTTT	CASSFRADQPQHF
TRBV5-1	NA	TRBD1	TRBJ2-1	TGCGCCAGCAGCTTGGCCGTAAGACAGGGGAACAATGAGCAGTTCTTC	CASSLAVRQGNNEQFF
TRBV28	NA	TRBD1	TRBJ2-2	TGTGCCAGCAGCTTGTGGGACAGGGGATTCGGGGAGCTGTTTTTT	CASSLWDRGFGELFF
TRBV20-1	NA	NA	TRBJ1-2	TGCAGCCCCGATTATGGCTACACCTTC	CSPDYGYTF
TRBV28	NA	TRBD1	TRBJ2-6	TGTGCCAGCAGCCCACCAGGGGGTGCTGGGGCCAACGTCCTGACTTTC	CASSPPGGAGANVLTF
TRBV7-9	many	NA	TRBJ1-3	TGTGCCAGCGGAACGGAGGGGCCAGGAAACACCATATATTTT	CASGTEGPGNTIYF
TRBV19	NA	NA	TRBJ2-7	TGTGCCAGTAGGGACACCTCGTCCCTTTACGAGCAGTACTTC	CASRDTSSLYEQYF
TRBV19	NA	TRBD2	TRBJ2-7	TGTGCCAGTAGTATAGCAGCGGGAGTCGAGCAGTACTTC	CASSIAAGVEQYF
TRBV2	NA	NA	TRBJ1-3	TGTGCCAGCAGCAGATGGTCCTCTGGAAACACCATATATTTT	CASSRWSSGNTIYF
TRBV5-1	NA	TRBD2	TRBJ2-3	TGCGCCAGCAGCCTGGGACTAGCGGGGCACACAGATACGCAGTATTTT	CASSLGLAGHTDTQYF
TRBV7-2	NA	TRBD1	TRBJ1-5	TGTGCCAGCAGCTTAGAGGGGGCCAGGGGAAGCAATCAGCCCCAGCATTTT	CASSLEGARGSNQPQHF
TRBV2	NA	NA	TRBJ1-1	TGTGCCAGCAAAATAAACGGGGCAATTCGACTACCCGAAGCTTTCTTT	CASKINGAIRLPEAFF
TRBV27	NA	NA	TRBJ1-5	TGTGCCAGCAGTTCTCTACGGGTCAATCAGCCCCAGCATTTT	CASSSLRVNQPQHF
TRBV5-1	NA	TRBD1	TRBJ2-3	TGCGCCAGCAGCTTGGATTACAGGGGGCGCGGAGATACGCAGTATTTT	CASSLDYRGRGDTQYF
TRBV28	NA	TRBD1	TRBJ1-2	TGTGCCAGCCGAGGGGACAGAACAGGGCCCCTTGGCTACACCTTC	CASRGDRTGPLGYTF
TRBV5-1	NA	NA	TRBJ2-3	TGCGCCAGCAGCTTAGTCGGACTTACCACAGATACGCAGTATTTT	CASSLVGLTTDTQYF
TRBV2	NA	NA	TRBJ2-3	TGTGCCAGCAGTGAACTGGCAGTGCGAGATACGCAGTATTTT	CASSELAVRDTQYF
TRBV28	NA	NA	TRBJ1-5	TGTGCCAGCAGTATCCTTCAACGGGGTTGGAATCAGCCCCAGCATTTT	CASSILQRGWNQPQHF
TRBV27	NA	TRBD1	TRBJ1-5	TGTGCCAGCAGTCAAGGGCAGACAGGGAGGCTGGGCAATCAGCCCCAGCATTTT	CASSQGQTGRLGNQPQHF
TRBV6-1	NA	NA	TRBJ1-4	TGTGCCAGCATTCAGCCGGTGCCGGAAAAACTGTTTTTT	CASIQPVPEKLFF
TRBV4-3	NA	NA	TRBJ2-1	TGCGCCAGCAGCCAGTCAGGGGATAGCTCCTACAATGAGCAGTTCTTC	CASSQSGDSSYNEQFF
TRBV18	NA	NA	TRBJ1-1	TGTGCCAGCTCACCGCACATGCACACTGAAGCTTTCTTT	CASSPHMHTEAFF
TRBV28	NA	TRBD1	TRBJ2-7	TGTGCCAGCAGACCTAAAAGGGGGACAGCCTACGAGCAGTACTTC	CASRPKRGTAYEQYF
TRBV27	few	TRBD1	TRBJ1-1	TGTGCCAGCAGTTTCGACAGGGCGAACACTGAAGCTTTCTTT	CASSFDRANTEAFF
TRBV6-1	NA	NA	TRBJ2-3	TGTGCCAGCAGTTCATGGGCCTACACAGATACGCAGTATTTT	CASSSWAYTDTQYF
TRBV6-5	NA	NA	TRBJ2-1	TGTGCCAGCAGTTACTCGACCTGGGACAATGAGCAGTTCTTC	CASSYSTWDNEQFF
TRBV11-2	NA	TRBD1	TRBJ2-7	TGTGCCAGCAGCTTGGGACAGGGGTTCTACGAGCAGTACTTC	CASSLGQGFYEQYF
TRBV28	NA	NA	TRBJ1-5	TGTGCCAGCAGTCGCCATCAGCCCCAGCATTTT	CASSRHQPQHF